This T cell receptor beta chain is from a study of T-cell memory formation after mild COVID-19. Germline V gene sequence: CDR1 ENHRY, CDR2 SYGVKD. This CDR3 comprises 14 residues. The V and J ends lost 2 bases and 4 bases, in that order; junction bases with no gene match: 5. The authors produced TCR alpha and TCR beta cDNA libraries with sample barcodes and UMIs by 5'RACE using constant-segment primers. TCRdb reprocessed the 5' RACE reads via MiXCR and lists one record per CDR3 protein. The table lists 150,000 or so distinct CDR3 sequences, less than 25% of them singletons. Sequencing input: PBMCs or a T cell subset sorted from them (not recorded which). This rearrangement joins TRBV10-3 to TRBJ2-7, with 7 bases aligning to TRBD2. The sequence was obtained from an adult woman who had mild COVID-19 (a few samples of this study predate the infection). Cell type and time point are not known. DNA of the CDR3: TGTGCCATCAGTGAGGAGACTAGCCGGTACGAGCAGTACTTC. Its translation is CAISEETSRYEQYF.